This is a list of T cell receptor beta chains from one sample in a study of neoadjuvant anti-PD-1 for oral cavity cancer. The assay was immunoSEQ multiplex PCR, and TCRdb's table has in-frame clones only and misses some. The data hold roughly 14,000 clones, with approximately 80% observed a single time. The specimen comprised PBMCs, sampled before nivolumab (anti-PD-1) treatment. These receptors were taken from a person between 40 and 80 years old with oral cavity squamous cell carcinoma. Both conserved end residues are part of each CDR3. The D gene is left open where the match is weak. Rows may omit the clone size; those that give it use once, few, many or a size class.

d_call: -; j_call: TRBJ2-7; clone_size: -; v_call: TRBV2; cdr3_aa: CASSGGTRAYEQYF; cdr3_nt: TGTGCCAGCAGTGGAGGGACTCGTGCCTACGAGCAGTACTTC
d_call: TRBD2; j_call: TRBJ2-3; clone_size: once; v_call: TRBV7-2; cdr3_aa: CASSWTSGGTDTQYF; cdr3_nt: TGTGCCAGCAGCTGGACTAGCGGGGGCACAGATACGCAGTATTTT
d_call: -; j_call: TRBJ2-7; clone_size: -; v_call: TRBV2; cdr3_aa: CASSNQGYEQYF; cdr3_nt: TGTGCCAGCAGTAACCAGGGCTACGAGCAGTACTTC
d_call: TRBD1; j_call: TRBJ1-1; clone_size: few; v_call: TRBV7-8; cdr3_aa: CASSSRDRNTEAFF; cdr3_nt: TGTGCCAGCAGCTCACGGGACAGGAACACTGAAGCTTTCTTT
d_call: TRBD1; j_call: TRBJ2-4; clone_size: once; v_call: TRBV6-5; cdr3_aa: CASSYSFSGQNIQYF; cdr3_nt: TGTGCCAGCAGTTACTCATTCTCGGGACAGAACATTCAGTACTTC
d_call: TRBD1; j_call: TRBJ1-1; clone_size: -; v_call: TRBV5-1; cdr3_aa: CASRYPGGTEAFF; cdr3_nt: TGCGCCAGCAGATACCCAGGGGGCACTGAAGCTTTCTTT
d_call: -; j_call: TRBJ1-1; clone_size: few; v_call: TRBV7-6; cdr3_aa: CASSLGGSEAFF; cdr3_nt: TGTGCCAGCAGCTTAGGGGGTTCTGAAGCTTTCTTT
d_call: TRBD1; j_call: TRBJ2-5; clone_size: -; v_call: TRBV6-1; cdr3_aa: CASSEFQVGQGGWETQYF; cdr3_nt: TGTGCCAGCAGTGAATTCCAGGTAGGACAGGGAGGTTGGGAGACCCAGTACTTC
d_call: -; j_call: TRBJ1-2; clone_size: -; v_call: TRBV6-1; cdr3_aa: CASSEGVGLFGLHTF; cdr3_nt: TGTGCCAGCAGTGAAGGGGTAGGGTTGTTTGGTCTACACACCTTC
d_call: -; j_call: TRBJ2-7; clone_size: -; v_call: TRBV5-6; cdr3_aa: CASSAHRKGLYEQYF; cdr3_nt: TGTGCCAGCAGCGCTCATAGGAAAGGGCTGTACGAGCAGTACTTC
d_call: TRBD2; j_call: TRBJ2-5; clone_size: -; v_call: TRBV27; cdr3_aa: CASRKAGQETQYF; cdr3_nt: TGTGCCAGCAGGAAAGCGGGGCAAGAGACCCAGTACTTC
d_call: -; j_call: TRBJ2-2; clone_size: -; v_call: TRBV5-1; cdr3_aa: CASSLRSAGRANTGELFF; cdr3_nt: TGCGCCAGCAGCTTGAGGTCTGCGGGACGGGCGAACACCGGGGAGCTGTTTTTT
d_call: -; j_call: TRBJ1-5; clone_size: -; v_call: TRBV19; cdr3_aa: CASSSSENQPQHF; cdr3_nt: TGTGCCAGTAGTTCCTCGGAAAATCAGCCCCAGCATTTT
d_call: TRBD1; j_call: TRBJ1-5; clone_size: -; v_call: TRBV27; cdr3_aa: CASSKGQYSNQPQHF; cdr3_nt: TGTGCCAGCAGCAAGGGACAGTATAGCAATCAGCCCCAGCATTTT
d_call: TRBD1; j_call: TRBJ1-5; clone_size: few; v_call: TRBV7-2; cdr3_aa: CASSDRVSNQPQHF; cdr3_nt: TGTGCCAGCAGTGACAGGGTGAGCAATCAGCCCCAGCATTTT
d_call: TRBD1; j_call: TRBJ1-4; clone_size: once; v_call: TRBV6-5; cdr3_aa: CASSTGTGRAEKLFF; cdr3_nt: TGTGCCAGCAGTACCGGGACAGGGAGGGCTGAAAAACTGTTTTTT
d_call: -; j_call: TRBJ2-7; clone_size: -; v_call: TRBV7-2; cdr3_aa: CASSHYEGGAYEQYF; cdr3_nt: TGTGCCAGCAGCCACTACGAGGGGGGGGCGTACGAGCAGTACTTC
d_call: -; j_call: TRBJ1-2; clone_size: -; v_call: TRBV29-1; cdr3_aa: CSVEGGAFMTHGYTF; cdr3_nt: TGCAGCGTTGAAGGGGGGGCGTTCATGACTCATGGCTACACCTTC
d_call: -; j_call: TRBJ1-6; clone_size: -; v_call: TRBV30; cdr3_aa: CAWSPMESPLHF; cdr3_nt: TGTGCCTGGAGTCCAATGGAATCACCCCTCCACTTT
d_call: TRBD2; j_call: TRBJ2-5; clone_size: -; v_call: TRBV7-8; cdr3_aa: CASSSRTEGGRKTQYF; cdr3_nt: TGTGCCAGCAGCTCAAGGACGGAGGGCGGGAGGAAGACCCAGTACTTC
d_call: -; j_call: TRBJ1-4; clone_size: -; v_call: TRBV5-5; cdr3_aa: CASSLVGATNEKLFF; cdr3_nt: TGTGCCAGCAGCTTGGTCGGGGCAACTAATGAAAAACTGTTTTTT
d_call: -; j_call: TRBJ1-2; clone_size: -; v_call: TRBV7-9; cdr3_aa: CASSLSARNGYTF; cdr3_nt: TGTGCCAGCAGCTTATCAGCACGTAATGGCTACACCTTC
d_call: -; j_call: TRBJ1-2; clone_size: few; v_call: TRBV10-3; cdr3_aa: CAISESRENYGYTF; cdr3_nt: TGTGCCATCAGTGAGTCTCGGGAGAATTATGGCTACACCTTC
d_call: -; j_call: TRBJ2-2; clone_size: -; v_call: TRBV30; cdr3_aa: CAWSGKTAPFSGELFF; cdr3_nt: TGTGCCTGGAGCGGTAAAACCGCCCCGTTTTCCGGGGAGCTGTTTTTT
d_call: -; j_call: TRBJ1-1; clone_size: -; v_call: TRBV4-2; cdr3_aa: CASSQETTRGNTEAFF; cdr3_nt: TGTGCCAGCAGCCAAGAAACAACCAGGGGGAACACTGAAGCTTTCTTT
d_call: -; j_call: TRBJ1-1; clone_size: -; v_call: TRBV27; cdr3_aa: CASKGRSMNTEAFF; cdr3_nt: TGTGCCAGCAAAGGCAGAAGCATGAACACTGAAGCTTTCTTT
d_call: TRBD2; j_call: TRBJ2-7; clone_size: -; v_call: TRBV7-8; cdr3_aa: CASSSRGGAYEQYF; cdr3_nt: TGTGCCAGCAGCTCCCGGGGGGGGGCCTACGAGCAGTACTTC
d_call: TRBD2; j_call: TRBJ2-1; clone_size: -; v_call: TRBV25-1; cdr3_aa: CASSEGGGVHNEQFF; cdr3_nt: TGTGCCAGCAGTGAGGGTGGGGGGGTCCACAATGAGCAGTTCTTC
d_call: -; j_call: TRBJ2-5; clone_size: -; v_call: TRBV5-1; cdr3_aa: CASSQGLSEETQYF; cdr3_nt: TGCGCCAGCAGCCAAGGACTATCGGAAGAGACCCAGTACTTC
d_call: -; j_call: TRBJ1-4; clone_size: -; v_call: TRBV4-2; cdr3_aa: CASRAGSSRNEKLFF; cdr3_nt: TGTGCCAGCAGGGCAGGGTCATCCCGTAATGAAAAACTGTTTTTT